This TCR beta chain emerged from a study of shared clonotypes between healthy human individuals. In its sample, this clone was seen once. The germline V gene encodes CDR1 ENHRY and CDR2 SYGVKD. The trim removed 10 bases at V and 0 bases at J, leaving 12 bases unmatched. CDR3 size: 17 residues. Clones were sequenced by immunoSEQ multiplex PCR, and TCRdb holds only the in-frame ones, with some missing. The sample records 1,100,000 or so clones, approximately 80% being singletons. The J gene is TRBJ2-1, the V gene TRBV10-3, with 10 nucleotides matching TRBD2. The sequencing input was memory CD4+ T cells from PBMCs. Subset described: CD45RA-negative fraction. The source of this sequence is a man aged 18-30 years in good health. Some clones in this sample may be carry-over from other donors' samples. The CDR3 loop reads CATQDSGRTSSYNEQFF. CDR3 bases: TGTGCCACCCAAGATAGCGGGAGGACTAGCTCCTACAATGAGCAGTTCTTC.